The rows below give T cell receptor beta chains drawn from one sample of a study of human T cells and chemical hapten exposure. TCRdb itself ran the 5' RACE reads through MiXCR, one entry per CDR3 protein. The sample lists 81,000 or so distinct CDR3 sequences; 6.5% to 8.5% were seen once. Source of these receptors: a male donor in good health. Both conserved end residues are part of each CDR3. Fields, in order: D gene, V gene, J gene, clone size, CDR3 DNA, CDR3 protein. D genes are given only for firm matches. Expanded clones are given a class, and other clones once, few, many or no size at all.

d_gene: NA
v_gene: TRBV29-1
j_gene: TRBJ2-2
abundance: few
CDR3nt: TGCAGCGTTGAAGTCGGTCCGGACTCGTACACCGGGGAGCTGTTTTTT
CDR3aa: CSVEVGPDSYTGELFF

d_gene: NA
v_gene: TRBV6-4
j_gene: TRBJ1-1
abundance: few
CDR3nt: TGTGCCAGCAGTGATGGGGCACGCGAAGCTTTCTTT
CDR3aa: CASSDGAREAFF

d_gene: TRBD2
v_gene: TRBV5-1
j_gene: TRBJ2-5
abundance: few
CDR3nt: TGCGCCAGCAGCGGGGGACTAGAGTTAGTCGAGACCCAGTACTTC
CDR3aa: CASSGGLELVETQYF

d_gene: TRBD1
v_gene: TRBV7-2
j_gene: TRBJ2-1
abundance: many
CDR3nt: TGTGCCAGCAGCTTAGACCAACGGGACAGATCCTACAATGAGCAGTTCTTC
CDR3aa: CASSLDQRDRSYNEQFF

d_gene: NA
v_gene: TRBV7-8
j_gene: TRBJ1-1
abundance: few
CDR3nt: TGTGCCAGCAGCTTAGACAGGGACACTGAAGCTTTCTTT
CDR3aa: CASSLDRDTEAFF

d_gene: TRBD2
v_gene: TRBV9
j_gene: TRBJ2-4
abundance: NA
CDR3nt: TGTGCCAGCAGCGTAGAACTAGCGGGAGGGCTCGGCATTCAGTACTTC
CDR3aa: CASSVELAGGLGIQYF

d_gene: NA
v_gene: TRBV25-1
j_gene: TRBJ1-2
abundance: few
CDR3nt: TGTGCCAGCAGTGGGAGAGGAGCTAACTATGGCTACACCTTC
CDR3aa: CASSGRGANYGYTF

d_gene: TRBD1
v_gene: TRBV3-1
j_gene: TRBJ2-2
abundance: NA
CDR3nt: TGTGCCAGCAGCCCCCCCGGCCGACAGGGGCCCACCGGGGAGCTGTTTTTT
CDR3aa: CASSPPGRQGPTGELFF

d_gene: NA
v_gene: TRBV2
j_gene: TRBJ1-5
abundance: few
CDR3nt: TGTGCCAGCAGTGCGTCCGGGGAGGGGAATCAGCCCCAGCATTTT
CDR3aa: CASSASGEGNQPQHF

d_gene: NA
v_gene: TRBV29-1
j_gene: TRBJ1-2
abundance: many
CDR3nt: TGCAGCGTTGAAGAAATGGCAGAGATTGGCTACACCTTC
CDR3aa: CSVEEMAEIGYTF

d_gene: NA
v_gene: TRBV16
j_gene: TRBJ2-7
abundance: few
CDR3nt: TGTGCCAGCACCCCGGGGTACCACGAGCAGTACTTC
CDR3aa: CASTPGYHEQYF

d_gene: NA
v_gene: TRBV6-5
j_gene: TRBJ1-6
abundance: many
CDR3nt: TGTGCCAGCAGTACAGACAGGATGATCTCCTATAATTCACCCCTCCACTTT
CDR3aa: CASSTDRMISYNSPLHF

d_gene: NA
v_gene: TRBV12-3/TRBV12-4
j_gene: TRBJ1-1
abundance: few
CDR3nt: TGTGCCAGCAGTTTAGTGGAGGGGAAAGCTTTCTTT
CDR3aa: CASSLVEGKAFF

d_gene: NA
v_gene: TRBV20-1
j_gene: TRBJ2-3
abundance: few
CDR3nt: TGCAGTGCTAGAGCAACGACTACAGATACGCAGTATTTT
CDR3aa: CSARATTTDTQYF

d_gene: TRBD2
v_gene: TRBV5-1
j_gene: TRBJ2-5
abundance: many
CDR3nt: TGCGCCAGCAGCTTGGCTGGCGGGAGGATTGAGACCCAGTACTTC
CDR3aa: CASSLAGGRIETQYF

d_gene: NA
v_gene: TRBV18
j_gene: TRBJ2-1
abundance: many
CDR3nt: TGTGCCAGCTCACCACATCTTCCTCGACTAGTTGAAAATGAGCAGTTCTTC
CDR3aa: CASSPHLPRLVENEQFF

d_gene: NA
v_gene: TRBV5-1
j_gene: TRBJ1-2
abundance: many
CDR3nt: TGCGCCAGCAGCTTGGAACAGGGAGGGGACTATGGCTACACCTTC
CDR3aa: CASSLEQGGDYGYTF

d_gene: TRBD2
v_gene: TRBV7-2
j_gene: TRBJ2-3
abundance: many
CDR3nt: TGTGCCAGCAGCCCCAAAGCGGGATACGGTACAGATACGCAGTATTTT
CDR3aa: CASSPKAGYGTDTQYF

d_gene: NA
v_gene: TRBV7-9
j_gene: TRBJ2-5
abundance: few
CDR3nt: TGTGCCAGCAGCTTAGTATCTCTGGAAGAGACCCAGTACTTC
CDR3aa: CASSLVSLEETQYF

d_gene: NA
v_gene: TRBV19
j_gene: TRBJ1-5
abundance: few
CDR3nt: TGTGCCAGTCAGTATTATAGCAATCAGCCCCAGCATTTT
CDR3aa: CASQYYSNQPQHF

d_gene: NA
v_gene: TRBV12-3/TRBV12-4
j_gene: TRBJ2-1
abundance: many
CDR3nt: TGTGCCAGCAGTTTAGCCCTCGGTGGGGGAGGGCAGTTCTTC
CDR3aa: CASSLALGGGGQFF

d_gene: NA
v_gene: TRBV5-1
j_gene: TRBJ2-7
abundance: many
CDR3nt: TGCGCCAGCAGCTTGGAGTCCAGGAGCTCCTACGAGCAGTACTTC
CDR3aa: CASSLESRSSYEQYF

d_gene: TRBD1
v_gene: TRBV6-5
j_gene: TRBJ1-5
abundance: NA
CDR3nt: TGTGCCAGCAGTTTCGGAGGACAGGGAACGCAGCCCCAGCATTTT
CDR3aa: CASSFGGQGTQPQHF

d_gene: NA
v_gene: TRBV7-2
j_gene: TRBJ1-5
abundance: few
CDR3nt: TGTGCCAGCAGCTTAGGGGCGGGTACCAATCAGCCCCAGCATTTT
CDR3aa: CASSLGAGTNQPQHF

d_gene: NA
v_gene: TRBV12-3/TRBV12-4
j_gene: TRBJ1-5
abundance: many
CDR3nt: TGTGCCAGCACCCGGGGGGTCGGCAATCAGCCCCAGCATTTT
CDR3aa: CASTRGVGNQPQHF

d_gene: TRBD2
v_gene: TRBV12-3/TRBV12-4
j_gene: TRBJ2-3
abundance: NA
CDR3nt: TGTGCCAGCAGTTTATTCCTAGCGGGAGGGGAGACAGATACGCAGTATTTT
CDR3aa: CASSLFLAGGETDTQYF

d_gene: NA
v_gene: TRBV7-2
j_gene: TRBJ2-1
abundance: many
CDR3nt: TGTGCCAGCAGGACCGCGGGGCCGGCCCCCAATGAGCAGTTCTTC
CDR3aa: CASRTAGPAPNEQFF

d_gene: TRBD1
v_gene: TRBV6-5
j_gene: TRBJ2-2
abundance: NA
CDR3nt: TGTGCCAGCAGTTACTCGATTCAGACAGGGGGGAACACCGGGGAGCTGTTTTTT
CDR3aa: CASSYSIQTGGNTGELFF

d_gene: TRBD2
v_gene: TRBV5-1
j_gene: TRBJ2-3
abundance: many
CDR3nt: TGCGCCAGCAGCTCGCTAGCGGGAGTTGATACGCAGTATTTT
CDR3aa: CASSSLAGVDTQYF

d_gene: NA
v_gene: TRBV19
j_gene: TRBJ2-1
abundance: few
CDR3nt: TGTGCCAGTAGTATACCCGGACCGGGGCAGTTCTTC
CDR3aa: CASSIPGPGQFF

d_gene: NA
v_gene: TRBV3-1
j_gene: TRBJ2-5
abundance: many
CDR3nt: TGTGCCAGCAGCCAAGTTGGGGTTGGGTCCCCGACCCAGTACTTC
CDR3aa: CASSQVGVGSPTQYF

d_gene: NA
v_gene: TRBV12-3/TRBV12-4
j_gene: TRBJ1-1
abundance: NA
CDR3nt: TGTGCCAGCAGACGCGGACAGTCGAACACTGAAGCTTTCTTT
CDR3aa: CASRRGQSNTEAFF

d_gene: TRBD1
v_gene: TRBV6-6
j_gene: TRBJ1-2
abundance: NA
CDR3nt: TGTGCCAGCAGTTACTCGATTGCACAGGGGGGAGGCTATGGCTACACCTTC
CDR3aa: CASSYSIAQGGGYGYTF

d_gene: NA
v_gene: TRBV7-8
j_gene: TRBJ2-3
abundance: NA
CDR3nt: TGTGCCAGCAGCCCATACGAGGGGAGCCGGAAAACAGATACGCAGTATTTT
CDR3aa: CASSPYEGSRKTDTQYF

d_gene: NA
v_gene: TRBV5-1
j_gene: TRBJ2-7
abundance: many
CDR3nt: TGCGCCAGCAGCTTGGAAATGGCGGGGCTATCCTACGAGCAGTACTTC
CDR3aa: CASSLEMAGLSYEQYF

d_gene: NA
v_gene: TRBV29-1
j_gene: TRBJ2-5
abundance: many
CDR3nt: TGCAGCGCCGAGGAGGAGACCCAGTACTTC
CDR3aa: CSAEEETQYF

d_gene: NA
v_gene: TRBV27
j_gene: TRBJ2-4
abundance: many
CDR3nt: TGTGCCAGCAGTTTCTTAACAACCAAAAACATTCAGTACTTC
CDR3aa: CASSFLTTKNIQYF

d_gene: NA
v_gene: TRBV6-2/TRBV6-3
j_gene: TRBJ2-7
abundance: many
CDR3nt: TGTGCCAGCAGTTACGCGGGGAACCACTACGAGCAGTACTTC
CDR3aa: CASSYAGNHYEQYF

d_gene: NA
v_gene: TRBV27
j_gene: TRBJ2-4
abundance: few
CDR3nt: TGTGCCAGCAGTTTAGCCAGGGCTAAAAACATTCAGTACTTC
CDR3aa: CASSLARAKNIQYF

d_gene: NA
v_gene: TRBV6-2/TRBV6-3
j_gene: TRBJ2-6
abundance: many
CDR3nt: TGTGCCAGCTGCCTTGTCTCTGGGGCCAACGTCCTGACTTTC
CDR3aa: CASCLVSGANVLTF

d_gene: NA
v_gene: TRBV6-1
j_gene: TRBJ1-4
abundance: few
CDR3nt: TGTGCCAGCAGTGTGAGGAAGGCTAATGAAAAACTGTTTTTT
CDR3aa: CASSVRKANEKLFF

d_gene: NA
v_gene: TRBV12-3/TRBV12-4
j_gene: TRBJ1-5
abundance: NA
CDR3nt: TGTGCCAGCAGTGTGCGCAATCAGCCCCAGCATTTT
CDR3aa: CASSVRNQPQHF

d_gene: NA
v_gene: TRBV6-5
j_gene: TRBJ2-3
abundance: few
CDR3nt: TGTGCCAGCATGGCGGAGAGCACAGATACGCAGTATTTT
CDR3aa: CASMAESTDTQYF

d_gene: TRBD1
v_gene: TRBV29-1
j_gene: TRBJ2-1
abundance: few
CDR3nt: TGCAGCGTCGAGGGGACAGGGGCCTACAATGAGCAGTTCTTC
CDR3aa: CSVEGTGAYNEQFF

d_gene: TRBD2
v_gene: TRBV29-1
j_gene: TRBJ2-3
abundance: NA
CDR3nt: TGCAGCGTCGGGGGGACTAGCGGGAGGACGGGAGATACGCAGTATTTT
CDR3aa: CSVGGTSGRTGDTQYF

d_gene: TRBD2
v_gene: TRBV24-1
j_gene: TRBJ2-3
abundance: many
CDR3nt: TGTGCCACCCGACCCAGCGGGGACACAGATACGCAGTATTTT
CDR3aa: CATRPSGDTDTQYF

d_gene: TRBD2
v_gene: TRBV27
j_gene: TRBJ2-7
abundance: NA
CDR3nt: TGTGCCAGCAGCCGAAACGGACTAGCGGGAAAGAGGGGCTACGAGCAGTACTTC
CDR3aa: CASSRNGLAGKRGYEQYF

d_gene: NA
v_gene: TRBV14
j_gene: TRBJ2-1
abundance: many
CDR3nt: TGTGCCAGCAGCCAAAGGTCGATCAATGAGCAGTTCTTC
CDR3aa: CASSQRSINEQFF

d_gene: TRBD1
v_gene: TRBV12-3/TRBV12-4
j_gene: TRBJ1-1
abundance: many
CDR3nt: TGTGCCAGCAGTCCGAAGGGGCAGGGGGCCGGCACTGAAGCTTTCTTT
CDR3aa: CASSPKGQGAGTEAFF

d_gene: NA
v_gene: TRBV20-1
j_gene: TRBJ2-3
abundance: many
CDR3nt: TGCAGTGCTCGCATCTATAGCGTTGGTGTCGGGCCAGATACGCAGTATTTT
CDR3aa: CSARIYSVGVGPDTQYF

d_gene: TRBD1
v_gene: TRBV7-9
j_gene: TRBJ1-6
abundance: NA
CDR3nt: TGTGCCAGCAGCTCACAGGGACAGATTAATTCACCCCTCCACTTT
CDR3aa: CASSSQGQINSPLHF

d_gene: NA
v_gene: TRBV7-2
j_gene: TRBJ2-3
abundance: many
CDR3nt: TGTGCCAGCAGCTTAGAAGGCGGCGCAGATACGCAGTATTTT
CDR3aa: CASSLEGGADTQYF

d_gene: TRBD2
v_gene: TRBV29-1
j_gene: TRBJ2-5
abundance: many
CDR3nt: TGCAGCGTTGACTCTCCTAGCGGGAGGAAAGGGGAGACCCAGTACTTC
CDR3aa: CSVDSPSGRKGETQYF

d_gene: TRBD1
v_gene: TRBV7-8
j_gene: TRBJ1-5
abundance: few
CDR3nt: TGTGCCAGCAGCTTTACAGGGGACAATCAGCCCCAGCATTTT
CDR3aa: CASSFTGDNQPQHF

d_gene: TRBD1
v_gene: TRBV7-9
j_gene: TRBJ2-3
abundance: NA
CDR3nt: TGTGCCAGCAGATCCCCCGGGACAGGGAGTACAGATACGCAGTATTTT
CDR3aa: CASRSPGTGSTDTQYF